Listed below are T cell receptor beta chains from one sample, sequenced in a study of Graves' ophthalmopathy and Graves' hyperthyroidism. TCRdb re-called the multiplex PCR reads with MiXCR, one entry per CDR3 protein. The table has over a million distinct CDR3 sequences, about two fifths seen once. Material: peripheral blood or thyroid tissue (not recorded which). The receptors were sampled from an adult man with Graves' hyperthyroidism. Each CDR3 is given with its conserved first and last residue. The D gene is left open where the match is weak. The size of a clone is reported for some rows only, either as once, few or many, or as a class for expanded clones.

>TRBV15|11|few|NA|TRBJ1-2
CATSKNYGYTF
TGTGCCACCAGCAAAAACTATGGCTACACCTTC
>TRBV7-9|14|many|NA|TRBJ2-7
CASSLSDTALGQYF
TGTGCCAGCAGCTTATCGGACACCGCTTTAGGGCAGTACTTC
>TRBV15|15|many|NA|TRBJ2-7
CATSSLGGRSYEQYF
TGTGCCACCAGCAGCTTGGGGGGCAGGTCCTACGAGCAGTACTTC
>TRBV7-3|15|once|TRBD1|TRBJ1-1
CASSLTQGGGSEAFF
TGTGCCAGCAGCTTAACCCAGGGGGGGGGCTCTGAAGCTTTCTTT
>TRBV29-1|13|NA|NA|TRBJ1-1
CSVDRDYPREAFF
TGCAGCGTTGACCGGGACTACCCCCGCGAAGCTTTCTTT
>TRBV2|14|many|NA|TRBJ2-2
CASSGAGYTGELFF
TGTGCCAGCAGTGGGGCGGGGTACACCGGGGAGCTGTTTTTT
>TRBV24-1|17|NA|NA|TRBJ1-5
CATSEGPGTGAGQPQHF
TGTGCCACCAGTGAGGGACCAGGGACCGGGGCAGGGCAGCCCCAGCATTTT
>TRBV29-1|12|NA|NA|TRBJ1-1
CSLPNKDTEAFF
TGCAGCTTACCCAACAAAGACACTGAAGCTTTCTTT
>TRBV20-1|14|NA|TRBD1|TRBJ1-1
CSAPGGTANTEAFF
TGCAGTGCTCCCGGGGGGACAGCCAACACTGAAGCTTTCTTT
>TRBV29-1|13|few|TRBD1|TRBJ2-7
CSVNPGQGIEQYF
TGCAGCGTTAACCCGGGACAGGGCATTGAGCAGTACTTC
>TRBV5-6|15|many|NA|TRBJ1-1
CASSLEARMRREAFF
TGTGCCAGCAGCTTGGAGGCACGCATGCGGCGGGAAGCTTTCTTT
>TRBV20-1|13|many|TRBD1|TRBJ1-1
CSANRGGNTEAFF
TGCAGTGCAAACAGGGGCGGGAACACTGAAGCTTTCTTT
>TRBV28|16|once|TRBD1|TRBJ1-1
CASSPMDAGGHGEAFF
TGTGCCAGCAGTCCCATGGATGCAGGGGGGCACGGTGAAGCTTTCTTT
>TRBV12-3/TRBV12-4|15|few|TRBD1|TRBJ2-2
CASQGGRESSGELFF
TGTGCCAGCCAAGGGGGCCGCGAGTCGTCCGGGGAGCTGTTTTTT
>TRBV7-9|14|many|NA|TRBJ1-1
CASSLAVRVTEAFF
TGTGCCAGCAGCTTAGCTGTCAGGGTCACTGAAGCTTTCTTT
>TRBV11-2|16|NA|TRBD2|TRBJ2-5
CASSLMTSSYQETQYF
TGTGCCAGCAGCTTAATGACTAGCAGTTACCAAGAGACCCAGTACTTC
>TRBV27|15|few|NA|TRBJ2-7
CASSLSTADSYEQYF
TGTGCCAGCAGTTTATCGACAGCCGACTCCTACGAGCAGTACTTC
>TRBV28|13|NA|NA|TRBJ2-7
CASTYGSSYEQYF
TGTGCCAGCACCTACGGGAGCTCCTACGAGCAGTACTTC
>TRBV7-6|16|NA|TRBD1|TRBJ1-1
CASSHRGRTGGTEAFF
TGTGCCAGCAGCCATAGGGGTAGGACAGGGGGCACTGAAGCTTTCTTT
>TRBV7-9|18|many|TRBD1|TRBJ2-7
CASSSSSSRTGVSYEQYF
TGTGCCAGCAGCTCCTCCTCCTCCCGGACAGGGGTGTCCTACGAGCAGTACTTC
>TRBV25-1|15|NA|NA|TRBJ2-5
CASSEIFLGTETQYF
TGTGCCAGCAGTGAGATTTTTCTGGGGACAGAGACCCAGTACTTC